The 25 T cell receptor beta chains in this list originate from one sample, sequenced in a study of blood T cell repertoires in COVID-19. The protocol was immunoSEQ multiplex PCR, while the TCRdb copy is restricted to in-frame clones and leaves out a portion. Found here are about 190,000 clones, around 85% of them singletons; the top ten hold approximately 12%. Sequencing used peripheral blood. The receptors stem from a man in his forties or fifties who had recovered from COVID-19.

The chain has TRBV19 and TRBJ1-1; D may be TRBD1 (6 bases). The V gene lost 4 bases and the J gene lost 1 base, with 13 bases spanning the gap. Germline CDR1 reads LNHDA; CDR2 reads SQIVND (reference sequence). This CDR3 is 15 amino acids long. This CDR3 is CASSSPGQRNTEAFF. CDR3 coding DNA: TGTGCCAGTAGTAGCCCGGGACAAAGGAACACTGAAGCTTTCTTT.

The chain couples TRBV5-4 to TRBJ2-1; 12 nucleotides align to TRBD1. The V gene's germline CDR1 is SGHNT and CDR2 YYREEE (reference sequence). V lost 9 bases, J lost 7 bases, and 8 bases stayed unmatched. The CDR3 loop spans 14 amino acids. The CDR3 bases are TGTGCCACCGTCCGGGACAGGGGGCTTAATGAGCAGTTCTTC. It codes for CATVRDRGLNEQFF.

This clone has more than one count but fewer than ten. This sequence joins TRBV28 and TRBJ1-2; no definite D call. CDR1 is MDHEN and CDR2 is SYDVKM in the germline V gene. The V gene lost 4 bases and the J gene lost 4 bases, with 16 bases spanning the gap. The CDR3 runs 15 residues. The CDR3, as DNA: TGTGCCAGCAGTTCCCCCATGGGAGGCTTCTATGGCTACACCTTC. Translated, it gives CASSSPMGGFYGYTF.

The rearrangement links TRBV3-1 (or the pseudogene TRBV3-2) to TRBJ1-1, with 7 bases identical to TRBD1. Losses at the gene ends were 5 bases for V and 1 base for J; bases not matched to a gene: 4. This CDR3 is 14 amino acids long. CDR1 is LGHDT and CDR2 is YNNKEL in the germline V gene (reference sequence). The CDR3 nucleotides read TGTGCCAGCAGCGTCCGACAGGGGAACACTGAAGCTTTCTTT. It is translated as CASSVRQGNTEAFF.

The chain has TRBV6-5 and TRBJ2-7; 13 bases align to TRBD2. The CDR3 spans 15 residues. V gave up 6 bases and J gave up 2 bases; unmatched junction bases: 4. Germline CDR1 reads MNHEY; CDR2 reads SVGAGI. The CDR3 region has the DNA TGTGCCAGCAGCGGGACTAGCGGGGCGCCCTACGAGCAGTACTTC. Amino acid sequence: CASSGTSGAPYEQYF.

The chain has TRBV2 and TRBJ1-2; D unresolved. CDR3 length equals 13 residues. Per the germline V gene, CDR1 is SNHLY and CDR2 is FYNNEI. V lost 6 bases, J lost 2 bases, and 10 bases lay in between. The CDR3: CASSDDINYGYTF. The CDR3 nucleotides are TGTGCCAGCAGCGACGACATAAACTATGGCTACACCTTC.

This clone is a singleton in its sample. The CDR3, as DNA: TGTGCCAGCAGCGAGGCAATTGGACAGGGCTACGAGCAGTACTTC. As protein: CASSEAIGQGYEQYF. This chain uses TRBV9 with TRBJ2-7; TRBD1 matches 8 bases. V lost 3 bases and J lost 3; bases outside the gene matches: 8. This CDR3 region has 15 residues. Per germline, CDR1 SGDLS and CDR2 YYNGEE.

V gene TRBV11-2 combines with J gene TRBJ2-7; no reliable D call. V gave up 4 bases and J gave up 3 bases, with 7 bases separating them. CDR1 is SGHAT, CDR2 FQNNGV, per germline. The CDR3 is 12 residues long. The DNA for the CDR3 is TGTGCCAGCAGCTCGCACAGCTACGAGCAGTACTTC. Translated, it gives CASSSHSYEQYF.

A few counts support this clone. The V gene is TRBV18, the J gene TRBJ1-2; D ambiguous. CDR1 and CDR2 from the germline V gene are KGHSH and LQKENI. V lost 5 bases to trimming and J lost 3 bases, with 13 bases between them. This CDR3 contains 14 residues. The DNA of the CDR3 is TGTGCCAGCTCAATCCAAGGAGGTGACTATGGCTACACCTTC. It encodes CASSIQGGDYGYTF.

The chain couples TRBV27 to TRBJ1-4, with no clear D. The V and J ends lost 0 bases and 5 bases respectively, with 4 bases between them. CDR3 size: 13 residues. Germline assignment: CDR1 MNHEY and CDR2 SMNVEV (reference sequence). The CDR3 sequence: CASSLSLNEKLFF. CDR3 nucleotide sequence: TGTGCCAGCAGTTTATCCCTAAATGAAAAACTGTTTTTT.

The chain combines TRBV19 with TRBJ2-7; D not certain. The length of the CDR3 is 14 residues. CDR1 is LNHDA and CDR2 is SQIVND in the germline V gene (reference sequence). Trimming removed 5 bases from V and 3 bases from J, with 14 bases in between. The CDR3 DNA reads TGTGCCAGTAGTCCCCGGGTAGGCGACTACGAGCAGTACTTC. As protein: CASSPRVGDYEQYF.

The chain links TRBV6-1 to TRBJ1-3; possibly TRBD1 for D (5 bases). The germline V gene has CDR1 MNHNS and CDR2 SASEGT. Trimming pared 2 bases from V and 4 bases from J, leaving 15 bases between. This CDR3 region has 16 residues. CDR3 residues: CASSEQGNHWGNTIYF. DNA for the CDR3: TGTGCCAGCAGTGAACAGGGAAATCATTGGGGAAACACCATATATTTT.

This clone was seen once. V and J are TRBV25-1 and TRBJ2-3, with 13 bases matching TRBD2. The CDR3 is made up of 16 amino acids. V shed 6 bases and J 2 bases; nucleotides not matched to a gene: 5. Germline V CDR1 and CDR2: MGHDK, SYGVNS. This chain's CDR3 is CASRPTSGRATDTQYF. CDR3 in DNA: TGTGCCAGCAGACCTACTAGCGGGAGGGCCACAGATACGCAGTATTTT.

V usage is TRBV18 and J usage is TRBJ1-2, with 10 bases that match TRBD1. This CDR3 is built from 17 residues. The V gene's germline CDR1 is KGHSH and CDR2 LQKENI. V was pared by 4 bases and J by 3 bases, with 11 bases of the junction left unmatched. CDR3 nucleotide sequence: TGTGCCAGCTCACAGGACAGGGGGTCTCCAGGGGACTATGGCTACACCTTC. This gives the protein CASSQDRGSPGDYGYTF.

The chain links TRBV20-1 to TRBJ2-1, with 12 bases fitting TRBD2. The CDR3 is 16 residues long. Trimming at V came to 3 bases and at J to 7 bases, leaving 10 bases not matched to a gene. CDR1 and CDR2 (germline): DFQATT, SNEGSKA (reference sequence). The CDR3, as DNA: TGCAGTGCTAGTAACCTAGCGGGAGGGTCCGGGAATGAGCAGTTCTTC. It is translated as CSASNLAGGSGNEQFF.

The genes are TRBV4-2 and TRBJ2-7; D perhaps matches TRBD1 (5 bases). V shed 0 bases and J shed 3 bases, with 12 bases lying between them. Germline-derived CDR1 and CDR2 are LGHNA and YNFKEQ. CDR3 length: 15 amino acids. In DNA, the CDR3 is TGTGCCAGCAGCCAAGATCATGGGCAGGGCTACGAGCAGTACTTC. Translation: CASSQDHGQGYEQYF.

The chain uses TRBV24-1 and TRBJ1-2; tentatively, D is TRBD1 (5 bases). From germline, CDR1 is KGHDR and CDR2 SFDVKD. The CDR3 has 13 amino acids. Trimming cost V 3 bases and J 8 bases, with 12 bases left between them. CDR3 sequence (DNA): TGTGCCACCAGTGATCGCGGGACGCTGGGCTACACCTTC. Amino acids: CATSDRGTLGYTF.

This rearrangement joins TRBV19 to TRBJ2-1; 8 bases fit TRBD2. V dropped 6 bases and J dropped 6; count of bases not matched to a gene: 4. Germline V CDR1 and CDR2: LNHDA, SQIVND (reference sequence). The CDR3 runs to 13 residues. CDR3 loop: CASSGRVGNEQFF. CDR3 in DNA: TGTGCCAGTAGCGGGAGGGTAGGCAATGAGCAGTTCTTC.

The V gene is TRBV2, the J gene TRBJ1-2; possible D gene TRBD1, 6 bases. Germline V gene sequence: CDR1 SNHLY, CDR2 FYNNEI. V lost 4 bases, J lost 2 bases, and 11 bases lay in between. The CDR3 sequence is 14 residues long. CDR3 residues: CASSAGGGNYGYTF. In nucleotides, the CDR3 is TGTGCCAGCAGTGCGGGAGGGGGAAACTATGGCTACACCTTC.

The chain carries TRBV5-1 and TRBJ1-2, with 9 nucleotides matching TRBD1. This CDR3 spans 14 amino acids. From germline, CDR1 is SGHRS and CDR2 YFSETQ. Losses at the gene ends were 6 bases for V and 3 bases for J; bases not matched to a gene: 6. The CDR3 spells CASTRTGGDYGYTF. The CDR3 coding sequence is TGCGCCAGCACAAGAACAGGGGGCGACTATGGCTACACCTTC.

The V gene is TRBV27, the J gene TRBJ2-6; maybe TRBD1 (6 bases). Germline CDR1 MNHEY, CDR2 SMNVEV (reference sequence). The CDR3 contains 18 residues. The germline V and J ends were trimmed by 8 bases and 2 bases, with 22 bases remaining between them. The CDR3 is CASGSLLQGTTGANVLTF. The CDR3, as DNA: TGTGCCAGCGGCTCCTTGTTACAGGGAACTACTGGGGCCAACGTCCTGACTTTC.

This chain connects TRBV7-2 to TRBJ2-2, with D uncertain. CDR3 length equals 14 residues. The germline CDR1 and CDR2 sequences are SGHTA and FQGNSA. V lost 1 base, J lost 4 bases, and 7 bases lay in between. CDR3 DNA: TGTGCCAGCAGCTTAGGTTTCGGCACCGGGGAGCTGTTTTTT. Translated, it gives CASSLGFGTGELFF.

V gene TRBV3-1 (or the pseudogene TRBV3-2) combines with J gene TRBJ2-1, with D possibly TRBD2 on 6 matching bases. The CDR3 loop spans 14 amino acids. Germline V gives CDR1 LGHDT, CDR2 YNNKEL (reference sequence). Trimming stripped 4 bases from V and 10 bases from J, with 17 bases between. The CDR3 bases are TGTGCCAGCAGCCGAAGGAGGGAGGCCAGAGAGCAGTTCTTC. Residues: CASSRRREAREQFF.

As to this clone: The sample holds other DNA sequences that translate to the same CDR3. V usage is TRBV3-1 (or the pseudogene TRBV3-2) and J usage is TRBJ1-1; D possibly corresponds to TRBD1 (5 bases). Trimming took off 4 bases at V and 1 base at J, with 7 bases between the two ends. CDR1 is LGHDT, CDR2 YNNKEL, per germline (reference sequence). CDR3 size: 13 residues. CDR3 in DNA: TGTGCCAGCAGCCCTACAGGGAACACTGAAGCTTTCTTT. Its translation: CASSPTGNTEAFF.

The chain links TRBV2 to TRBJ1-6; possible D gene TRBD1, 5 bases. Germline loops: CDR1 SNHLY, CDR2 FYNNEI. The CDR3 length is 13 residues. Trimming cost V 4 bases and J 9 bases, with 10 bases left between them. The CDR3 DNA follows: TGTGCCAGCAGTGCGCAGGGAGGTTCACCCCTCCACTTT. Translation gives CASSAQGGSPLHF.